Each of the 2 T cell receptor beta chains below was sequenced from the same sample in a study of blood T cell repertoires in COVID-19. Generated by immunoSEQ multiplex PCR, the TCRdb table keeps only in-frame clones and is missing some. Of 350,000 to 450,000 clones listed, roughly nine tenths are singletons. Sequencing was performed on PBMCs or T cells enriched from blood (not recorded which). These receptors all stem from a woman between 40 and 50 years old who had been exposed to COVID-19.

The chain recombines TRBV27 with TRBJ2-7, with D perhaps TRBD1 (5 bases). The V and J ends lost 5 bases and 4 bases respectively, with 15 bases between them. The CDR3 contains 14 residues. Germline assignment: CDR1 MNHEY and CDR2 SMNVEV (reference sequence). CDR3 sequence: CASSPRQQRYEQYF. The CDR3 nucleotides are TGTGCCAGCAGTCCAAGACAGCAAAGGTACGAGCAGTACTTC.

This rearrangement joins TRBV10-1 to TRBJ2-1; 8 bases line up with TRBD2. This CDR3 has 15 amino acids. V was clipped by 4 bases and J by 8 bases; unmatched bases: 10. The germline V gene encodes CDR1 WNHNN and CDR2 SYGVQD (reference sequence). The CDR3, as DNA: TGCGCCAGCAGTGCTTTTCCGGGAGGGCCGGATGAGCAGTTCTTC. Its translation: CASSAFPGGPDEQFF.